This T cell receptor beta chain was obtained from a study of T cell responses to AZD1222 COVID-19 vaccine. Clones were sequenced by immunoSEQ multiplex PCR, and TCRdb holds only the in-frame ones, with some missing. This repertoire shows 30,000 to 35,000 clones, 90% to 95% found once; its top ten account for less than 55%. Broader study findings: Reports indicate that nearly half of spike-specific TCRs are directed at unmutated variant regions.

CDR3 length: 14 amino acids. Germline V gene lookup returns CDR1 SGHRS and CDR2 YFSETQ. This clone was found once. Its antigen remains unidentified. Compared with germline, one end of the junction differs, possibly owing to a read error. This TCR was recovered from an adult in good health. The specimen was peripheral blood, collected on day 0 of AZD1222 vaccination. The chain combines TRBV5-1 with TRBJ1-6; the D gene is possibly TRBD1 (6 bases). The CDR3 sequence is CASSLAGVRSPLHF. The CDR3 DNA follows: TGCGCCAGCAGTTTGGCAGGGGTACGCTCACCCCTCCACTTT.